The next 20 T cell receptor beta chains were all read from a single sample in a study of PD-L1 blockade in urothelial cancer. Produced via immunoSEQ multiplex PCR; TCRdb's table is partial and in-frame only. The data contain 25,000 to 30,000 clones, about 90% of them singletons. Here the sequenced sample was PBMCs, taken around atezolizumab (anti-PD-L1) treatment. The receptor source for this set is a man between 45 and 60 years old with urothelial cancer.

The chain employs TRBV5-1 and TRBJ2-7; possibly TRBD1 for D (6 bases). Trimming left V 7 bases short and J 0 bases short, with 20 bases between. Germline values: CDR1 SGHRS, CDR2 YFSETQ. The CDR3 runs to 16 residues. The CDR3 loop reads CASFPRPGHSSYEQYF. The DNA of the CDR3 is TGCGCCAGCTTTCCCAGGCCGGGACACAGCTCCTACGAGCAGTACTTC.

The rearrangement uses TRBV19 and TRBJ1-5; 12 bases line up with TRBD1. V lost 1 base to trimming and J lost 7 bases; unmatched junction nucleotides: 5. The V gene's germline CDR1 is LNHDA and CDR2 SQIVND (reference sequence). There are 16 residues in the CDR3. The CDR3 DNA reads TGTGCCAGTAGTATAGCCCGGGACAGGGGGCGGCAGCCCCAGCATTTT. This translates into CASSIARDRGRQPQHF.

This clone was counted a few times. The chain couples TRBV5-5 to TRBJ1-5; no definite D call. The germline CDR1 and CDR2 sequences are SGHKS and YYEKEE (reference sequence). The CDR3 has 15 residues. V was cut by 0 bases and J by 0 bases, with 7 bases left in between. DNA for the CDR3: TGTGCCAGCAGCTTGGCCGGGGTTAGCAATCAGCCCCAGCATTTT. As protein: CASSLAGVSNQPQHF.

As to this clone: The same CDR3 is also encoded by other DNA sequences in this sample. The genes are TRBV25-1 and TRBJ2-7; maybe TRBD1 (7 bases). Germline loops: CDR1 MGHDK, CDR2 SYGVNS. Trimming cost V 9 bases and J 6 bases, with 21 bases left between them. The CDR3 is made up of 14 amino acids. CDR3 in amino acids: CASTKQGRGSEQYF. In DNA form, the CDR3 reads TGTGCCAGTACAAAACAGGGGCGGGGATCCGAGCAGTACTTC.

V is TRBV28 and J is TRBJ1-5; 8 bases line up with TRBD1. The germline V gene has CDR1 MDHEN and CDR2 SYDVKM. The ends lost 5 bases at V and 1 base at J; junction bases unmatched: 7. The CDR3 has 16 residues. The CDR3: CASSPPGQGSNQPQHF. The CDR3 coding sequence is TGTGCCAGCAGTCCCCCCGGACAGGGAAGCAATCAGCCCCAGCATTTT.

The chain combines TRBV19 with TRBJ2-1; 13 bases fit TRBD2. The germline V gene encodes CDR1 LNHDA and CDR2 SQIVND (reference sequence). This CDR3 comprises 17 residues. V shed 7 bases, J shed 4 bases, and the junction held 10 bases outside the gene matches. For the CDR3, the DNA is TGTGCCAGTACCACTAGCGGGGGGGCGTTAGTTTACAATGAGCAGTTCTTC. The encoded protein is CASTTSGGALVYNEQFF.

This clone was seen only once. The genes are TRBV6-5 and TRBJ1-2; D is perhaps TRBD1 (5 bases). V was clipped by 2 bases and J by 4 bases, with 11 bases between them. There are 14 residues in the CDR3. The germline V gene encodes CDR1 MNHEY and CDR2 SVGAGI. This chain's CDR3 is CASSYGQGGYGYTF. In nucleotides, the CDR3 is TGTGCCAGCAGTTACGGGCAGGGAGGCTATGGCTACACCTTC.

Concerning this clone itself: Other DNA sequences of this sample code for an identical CDR3. This rearrangement joins TRBV5-1 to TRBJ2-3; 16 bases match TRBD2. After removal of 3 bases from V and 4 bases from J, the junction contained 2 bases not matched to a gene. This CDR3 contains 16 residues. CDR1 and CDR2 (germline): SGHRS, YFSETQ. The CDR3 loop is CASSSGLAGGSDTQYF. CDR3 nucleotides: TGCGCCAGCAGCTCGGGACTAGCGGGAGGGTCAGATACGCAGTATTTT. The full variable domain, its missing parts supplied by reference TRBV5-1 and TRBJ2-3, is KAGVTQTPRYLIKTRGQQVTLSCSPISGHRSVSWYQQTPGQGLQFLFEYFSETQRNKGNFPGRFSGRQFSNSRSEMNVSTLELGDSALYLCASSSGLAGGSDTQYFGPGTRLTVL.

The chain combines TRBV28 with TRBJ2-5; 7 bases are a match to TRBD2. Trimming removed 0 bases from V and 2 bases from J; junction bases left unmatched: 6. Germline assignment: CDR1 MDHEN and CDR2 SYDVKM. The CDR3 totals 16 residues. CDR3 region: CASSLWRLADQETQYF. Here the CDR3 DNA reads TGTGCCAGCAGTTTATGGAGGCTAGCGGATCAAGAGACCCAGTACTTC.

The rearrangement joins TRBV5-5 to TRBJ1-2; D is unresolved. V dropped 6 bases and J dropped 4 bases, with 10 bases sitting between them. There are 12 residues in the CDR3. CDR1 SGHKS and CDR2 YYEKEE come from the germline V gene (reference sequence). CDR3: CASIQDTYGYTF. In nucleotides, the CDR3 is TGTGCCAGCATCCAAGACACCTATGGCTACACCTTC.

The chain joins TRBV30 to TRBJ1-6, with D perhaps TRBD1 (6 bases). The CDR3 consists of 15 residues. V was cut by 0 bases and J by 8 bases, with 14 bases left in between. CDR1 and CDR2 from the germline V gene are GTSNPN and SVGIG (reference sequence). The CDR3 sequence is CAWSVLAGVDSPLHF. The CDR3 DNA follows: TGTGCCTGGAGTGTACTGGCAGGGGTTGATTCACCCCTCCACTTT. Complete variable domain (other parts from reference TRBV30 and TRBJ1-6): SQTIHQWPATLVQPVGSPLSLECTVEGTSNPNLYWYRQAAGRGLQLLFYSVGIGQISSEVPQNLSASRPQDRQFILSSKKLLLSDSGFYLCAWSVLAGVDSPLHFGNGTRLTVT.

The V and J genes are TRBV30 and TRBJ1-1; TRBD1 matches 7 bases. Germline-derived CDR1 and CDR2 are GTSNPN and SVGIG (reference sequence). The CDR3 loop spans 14 amino acids. Trimming cost V 5 bases and J 5 bases; bases outside gene matches: 11. For the CDR3, the DNA is TGTGCCTGGGGAACGACAGGGAGAGGGACTGAAGCTTTCTTT. Translating it yields CAWGTTGRGTEAFF.

The chain has TRBV18 and TRBJ2-7; the D is unclear. The V end lost 0 bases, the J end lost 7 bases, and 13 bases lay between the germline ends. Germline CDR1 is KGHSH and CDR2 is LQKENI. CDR3 length: 14 residues. This CDR3 reads CASSPPIGSTEQYF. CDR3 nucleotide sequence: TGTGCCAGCTCACCACCGATCGGGTCTACGGAGCAGTACTTC. The full variable domain, its missing parts supplied by reference TRBV18 and TRBJ2-7, is NAGVMQNPRHLVRRRGQEARLRCSPMKGHSHVYWYRQLPEEGLKFMVYLQKENIIDESGMPKERFSAEFPKEGPSILRIQQVVRGDSAAYFCASSPPIGSTEQYFGPGTRLTVT.

The chain links TRBV13 to TRBJ2-2, with a tentative D call TRBD1 (6 bases). This CDR3 has 13 amino acids. The germline gives CDR1 PRHDT, CDR2 FYEKMQ (reference sequence). V shed 4 bases and J shed 6 bases, with 9 bases lying between them. The CDR3 bases are TGTGCCAGCAGCTCCGACAGGTCCGGGGAGCTGTTTTTT. The encoded protein is CASSSDRSGELFF.

V usage is TRBV30 and J usage is TRBJ1-5; 8 positions match TRBD1. The junction had 15 bases not matched to a gene; V was cut back by 1 base and J by 10 bases. The CDR3 covers 16 residues. Germline V gene data show CDR1 as GTSNPN and CDR2 as SVGIG (reference sequence). CDR3: CAWSAGQGRLQGPQHF. The CDR3 bases are TGTGCCTGGAGTGCCGGACAGGGACGACTTCAGGGACCCCAGCATTTT. The entire variable domain, with the rest obtained from reference TRBV30 and TRBJ1-5, is as follows: SQTIHQWPATLVQPVGSPLSLECTVEGTSNPNLYWYRQAAGRGLQLLFYSVGIGQISSEVPQNLSASRPQDRQFILSSKKLLLSDSGFYLCAWSAGQGRLQGPQHFGDGTRLSIL.

The chain uses TRBV2 and TRBJ2-1; TRBD2 matches at 14 bases. Germline-derived CDR1 and CDR2 are SNHLY and FYNNEI. The J segment lost 1 base and the V segment lost 1 base, leaving 6 bases of the junction unmatched. The CDR3 contains 19 residues. CDR3 residues: CASSEGGLAGVGSYNEQFF. DNA for the CDR3: TGTGCCAGCAGTGAAGGGGGACTAGCGGGAGTAGGGTCCTACAATGAGCAGTTCTTC.

The chain uses TRBV28 and TRBJ2-2, with TRBD1 identical over 9 bases. V lost 5 bases and J lost 7; bases outside the gene matches: 8. Germline V CDR1 and CDR2: MDHEN, SYDVKM. The CDR3 length is 15 residues. CDR3 nucleotide sequence: TGTGCCAGCAGTCTCTGGGACAGGGTCATCGGGGAGCTGTTTTTT. Amino acid sequence: CASSLWDRVIGELFF.

This clone has just a few counts. V gene TRBV28 combines with J gene TRBJ2-7; 7 nucleotides align to TRBD1. This CDR3 is built from 11 residues. V shed 11 bases and J 6 bases; nucleotides not matched to a gene: 7. Germline V gene lookup returns CDR1 MDHEN and CDR2 SYDVKM. Here the CDR3 reads CAGQRGREQYF. CDR3 in DNA: TGTGCCGGACAAAGGGGGCGCGAGCAGTACTTC.

This chain links TRBV19 with TRBJ2-7; 9 bases are shared with TRBD1. Germline-derived CDR1 and CDR2 are LNHDA and SQIVND (reference sequence). Trimming at V came to 1 base and at J to 5 bases, leaving 9 bases not matched to a gene. This CDR3 spans 16 amino acids. The CDR3 region has the DNA TGTGCCAGTAGTATAGGTAGCGGACAGGGGATTGACGAGCAGTACTTC. This sequence encodes CASSIGSGQGIDEQYF.

This chain links TRBV9 with TRBJ2-7; TRBD1 matches at 10 bases. CDR3 length: 14 residues. The J segment lost 6 bases and the V segment lost 0 bases, leaving 3 bases of the junction unmatched. From germline, CDR1 is SGDLS and CDR2 YYNGEE. This CDR3 is CASSVEWTGGEQYF. DNA for the CDR3: TGTGCCAGCAGCGTAGAGTGGACAGGGGGCGAGCAGTACTTC. Full variable domain (missing parts from reference TRBV9 and TRBJ2-7): DSGVTQTPKHLITATGQRVTLRCSPRSGDLSVYWYQQSLDQGLQFLIQYYNGEERAKGNILERFSAQQFPDLHSELNLSSLELGDSALYFCASSVEWTGGEQYFGPGTRLTVT.